This T cell receptor beta chain is from a study of T cells after yellow fever vaccination. About the research overall: Preparation of the low-cell-number fractions used SMART-Seq v4 Ultra Low Input.

There are 14 residues in the CDR3. The V and J ends lost 6 bases and 2 bases respectively, with 14 bases between them. Germline V CDR1 and CDR2: MNHEY, SVGEGT. Overall study findings and caveats: High-abundance clonotypes from the bulk population could contaminate FACS-sorted repertoires. Post-booster reappearance was seen for most primary-vaccination clones (just over 95% CD4, about 88% CD8). Though weaker, the secondary response peaked faster, on day 5 versus 15.

MiXCR, run by TCRdb on the 5' RACE reads, gives a single entry per CDR3 protein. The sample has around 300,000 distinct CDR3 sequences; over 3.5% are singletons. This clonotype was picked up a small number of times. Its antigen is as yet unknown. The source of this sequence is a man aged 18 to 29 who received the YFV17D yellow fever vaccine. Here the sequenced sample was PBMCs, taken 15 days after the yellow fever booster vaccination. The chain combines TRBV6-2 or TRBV6-3 with TRBJ2-7; the D gene is possibly TRBD1 (6 bases). CDR3 sequence reads: CASSRTGWAYEQYF. CDR3 nucleotides: TGTGCCAGCAGCCGCACAGGGTGGGCCTACGAGCAGTACTTC.